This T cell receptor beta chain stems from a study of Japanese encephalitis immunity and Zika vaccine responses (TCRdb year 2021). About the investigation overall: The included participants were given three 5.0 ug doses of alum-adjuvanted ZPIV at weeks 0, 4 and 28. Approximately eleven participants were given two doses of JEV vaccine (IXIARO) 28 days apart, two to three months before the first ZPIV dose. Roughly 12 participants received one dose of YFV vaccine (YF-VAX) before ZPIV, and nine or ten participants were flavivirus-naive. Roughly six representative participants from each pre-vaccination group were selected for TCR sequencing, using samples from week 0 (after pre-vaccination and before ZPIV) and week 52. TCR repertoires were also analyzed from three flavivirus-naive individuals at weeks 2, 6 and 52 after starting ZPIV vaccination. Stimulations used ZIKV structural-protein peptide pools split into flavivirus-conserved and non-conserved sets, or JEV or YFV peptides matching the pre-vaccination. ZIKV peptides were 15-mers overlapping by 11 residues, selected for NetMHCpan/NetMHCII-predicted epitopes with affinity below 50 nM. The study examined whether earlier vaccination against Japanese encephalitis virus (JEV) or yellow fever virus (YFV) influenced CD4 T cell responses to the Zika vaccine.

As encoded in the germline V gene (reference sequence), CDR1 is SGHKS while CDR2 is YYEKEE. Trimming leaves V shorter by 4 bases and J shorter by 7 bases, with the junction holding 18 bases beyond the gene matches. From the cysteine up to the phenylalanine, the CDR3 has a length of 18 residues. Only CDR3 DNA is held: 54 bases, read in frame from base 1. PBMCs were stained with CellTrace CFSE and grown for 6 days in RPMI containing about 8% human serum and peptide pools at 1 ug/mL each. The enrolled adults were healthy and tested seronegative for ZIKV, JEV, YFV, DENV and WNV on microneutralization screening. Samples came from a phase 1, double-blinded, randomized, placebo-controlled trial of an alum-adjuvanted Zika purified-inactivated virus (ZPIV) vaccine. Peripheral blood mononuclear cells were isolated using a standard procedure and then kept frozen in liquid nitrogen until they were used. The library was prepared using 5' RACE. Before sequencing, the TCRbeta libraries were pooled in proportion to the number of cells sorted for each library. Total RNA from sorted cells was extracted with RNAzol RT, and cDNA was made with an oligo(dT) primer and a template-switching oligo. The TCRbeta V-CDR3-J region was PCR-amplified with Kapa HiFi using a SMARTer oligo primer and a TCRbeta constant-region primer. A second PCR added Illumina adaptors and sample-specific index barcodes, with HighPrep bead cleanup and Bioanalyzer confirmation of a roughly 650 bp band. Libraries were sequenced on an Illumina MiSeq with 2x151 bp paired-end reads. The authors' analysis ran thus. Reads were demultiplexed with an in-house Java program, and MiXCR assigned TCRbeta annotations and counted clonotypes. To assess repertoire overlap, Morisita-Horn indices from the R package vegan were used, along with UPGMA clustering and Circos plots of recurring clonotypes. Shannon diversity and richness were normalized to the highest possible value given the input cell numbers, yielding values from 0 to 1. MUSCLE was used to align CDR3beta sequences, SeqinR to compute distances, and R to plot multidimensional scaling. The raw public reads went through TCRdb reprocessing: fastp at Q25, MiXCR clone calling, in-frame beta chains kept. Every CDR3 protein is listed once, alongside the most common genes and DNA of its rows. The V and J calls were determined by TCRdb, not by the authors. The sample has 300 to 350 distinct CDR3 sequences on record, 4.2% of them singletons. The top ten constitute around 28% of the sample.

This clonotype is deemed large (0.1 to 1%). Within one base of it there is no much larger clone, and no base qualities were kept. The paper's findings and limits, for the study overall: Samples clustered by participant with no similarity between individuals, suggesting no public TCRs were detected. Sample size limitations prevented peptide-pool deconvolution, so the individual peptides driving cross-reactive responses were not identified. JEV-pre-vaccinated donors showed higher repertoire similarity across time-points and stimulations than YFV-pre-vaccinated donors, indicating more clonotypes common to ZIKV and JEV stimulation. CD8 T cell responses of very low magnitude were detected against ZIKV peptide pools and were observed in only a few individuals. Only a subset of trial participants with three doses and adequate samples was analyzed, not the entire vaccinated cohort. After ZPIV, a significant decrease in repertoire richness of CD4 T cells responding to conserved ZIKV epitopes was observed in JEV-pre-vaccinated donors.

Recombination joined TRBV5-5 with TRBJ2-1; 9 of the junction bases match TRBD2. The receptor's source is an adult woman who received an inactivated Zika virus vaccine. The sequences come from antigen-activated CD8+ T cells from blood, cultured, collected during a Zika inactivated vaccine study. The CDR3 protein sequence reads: CASSPGLAAPRAQNEQFF. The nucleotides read TGTGCCAGCAGCCCGGGACTAGCCGCCCCGCGCGCCCAGAATGAGCAGTTCTTC.